The TCR beta chain under discussion was sequenced for a study of blood T cell repertoires in COVID-19. Study as a whole: The origin of the acute and convalescent COVID-19 samples was the United States, Italy and Spain.

Measured with immunoSEQ multiplex PCR; TCRdb has only the in-frame clones, and not every one. The table lists 85,000 to 120,000 clones, 71% of them singletons. Germline lookup yields CDR1 SGHAT and CDR2 FQNNGV. CDR3 length: 14 amino acids. With 3 bases removed from V and 0 bases from J, the gap between germline ends came to 9 bases. This TCR was recovered from a human donor with acute or convalescent COVID-19. The donor label of this sample is uncertain. Material for sequencing was peripheral blood. The chain couples TRBV11-2 to TRBJ2-7, with D possibly being TRBD2 (6 bases). CDR3 in amino acids: CASSLAGSSYEQYF. CDR3 in DNA: TGTGCCAGCAGCTTGGCGGGGAGCTCCTACGAGCAGTACTTC.